This TCR beta chain derives from a study of T cells after posttransplantation cyclophosphamide. V gave up 5 bases and J gave up 4 bases, with 15 bases separating them. In germline, CDR1 is MNHEY, CDR2 SVGAGI. This CDR3 is 15 amino acids long. This clone was counted ten times or more. The table came from immunoSEQ multiplex PCR; TCRdb's copy has only in-frame clones and leaves some out. Sampling found tens of thousands of clones, none seen once. This clonotype originated in a woman between 50 and 59 years old in good health and a related stem cell transplant donor. The sequenced sample consisted of PBMCs. This chain uses TRBV6-5 with TRBJ1-5, with D tentatively TRBD1 (6 bases). This chain's CDR3 is CASSLQGNRNQPQHF. DNA for the CDR3: TGTGCCAGCAGTCTACAGGGAAATCGGAATCAGCCCCAGCATTTT.